This T cell receptor (beta chain) appears in the sequencing data of a study of regulatory T cells in long-lasting Graves disease. Study-level findings and limits: Analyses excluded thyroid tissue, covering peripheral blood alone.

The authors built TCR beta libraries using iRepertoire HTBI primers and Arm-PCR of CDR3 regions. MiXCR, applied by TCRdb to the multiplex PCR reads, yields one record per CDR3 protein. The table lists about half a million distinct CDR3 sequences, about 22% of them singletons, with around 13% in the top ten. Time point defined: persistent/refractory GD, antithyroid drugs over 5 years with positive TRAb. Researchers made the TCR library from RNA that was extracted from PBMCs. The patients included were those that came from an endocrinology department in Xi'an, China. This clonotype has ten or more counts. Its antigen is unidentified. This receptor was obtained from a female donor with Graves disease. The sample was peripheral blood mononuclear cells (PBMCs), taken when the disease was refractory, from a patient treated with antithyroid drugs.

CDR3 region: CASSFPTNEKLFF. The CDR3, as DNA: TGTGCCAGCAGTTTCCCAACTAATGAAAAACTGTTTTTT. The chain is built from TRBV28 and TRBJ1-4; D is uncertain. The CDR3 loop spans 13 amino acids. The ends were cut back, 3 bases at V and 0 bases at J, with 2 bases in the middle. Germline lookup yields CDR1 MDHEN and CDR2 SYDVKM. The full variable domain, in which reference TRBV28 and TRBJ1-4 provide the parts outside the CDR3, is DVKVTQSSRYLVKRTGEKVFLECVQDMDHENMFWYRQDPGLGLRLIYFSYDVKMKEKGDIPEGYSVSREKKERFSLILESASTNQTSMYLCASSFPTNEKLFFGSGTQLSVL.